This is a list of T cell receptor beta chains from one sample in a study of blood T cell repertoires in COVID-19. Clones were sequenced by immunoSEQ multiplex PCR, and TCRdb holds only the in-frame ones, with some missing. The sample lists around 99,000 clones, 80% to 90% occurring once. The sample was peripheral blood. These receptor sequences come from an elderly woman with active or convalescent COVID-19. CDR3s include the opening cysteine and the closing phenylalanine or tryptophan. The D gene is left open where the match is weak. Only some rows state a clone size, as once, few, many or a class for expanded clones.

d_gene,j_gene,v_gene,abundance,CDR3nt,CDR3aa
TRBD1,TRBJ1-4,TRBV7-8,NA,TGTGCCAGCAACCGACTCCGGGACAGGAATGAAAAACTGTTTTTT,CASNRLRDRNEKLFF
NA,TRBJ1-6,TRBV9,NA,TGTGCCAGCAGCGCAAGGGGTTCACCCCTCCACTTT,CASSARGSPLHF
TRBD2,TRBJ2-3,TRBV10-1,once,TGCGCCAGCAGTGAGGCTAGCGGGAGTGCGCAGTATTTT,CASSEASGSAQYF
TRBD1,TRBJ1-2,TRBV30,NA,TGTGCCTGGAGGACAGGGACCTATGGCTACACCTTC,CAWRTGTYGYTF
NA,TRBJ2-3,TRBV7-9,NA,TGTGCCAGCAGCTTAATCGGGGCGGGGTCCGGTACGCAGTATTTT,CASSLIGAGSGTQYF
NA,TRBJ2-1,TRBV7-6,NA,TGTGCCAGCAGCCCGAGGGGAGGGGGGACAGGCGGGTACAATGAGCAGTTCTTC,CASSPRGGGTGGYNEQFF
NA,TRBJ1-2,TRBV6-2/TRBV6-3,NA,TGTGCCAGCAGTCACGACAGGCGGGGCTACACCTTC,CASSHDRRGYTF
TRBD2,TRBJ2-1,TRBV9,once,TGTGCCAGCAGCCCCCGGACTAGCGGAAACAATGAGCAGTTCTTC,CASSPRTSGNNEQFF
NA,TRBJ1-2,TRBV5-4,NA,TGTGCCAGCAGCGTGCGGGGCGGTGGCTACACCTTC,CASSVRGGGYTF
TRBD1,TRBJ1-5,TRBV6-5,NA,TGTGCCAGCAGTACCGGACAGGGCCATCAGCCCCAGCATTTT,CASSTGQGHQPQHF
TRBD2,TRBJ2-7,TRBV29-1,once,TGCAGCGTTGCCAGCGGGGCCTACGAGCAGTACTTC,CSVASGAYEQYF
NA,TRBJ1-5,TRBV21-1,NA,TGTGCCAGCAGCAAAGGTCCCAGGGTCCTCCCGTGTCAGCCCCAGCATTTT,CASSKGPRVLPCQPQHF
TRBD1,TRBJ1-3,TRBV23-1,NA,TGCGCCAGCAGTCAAAAGTCCGGCAGGGGGCTTCTATTCTCTGGAAACACCATATATTTT,CASSQKSGRGLLFSGNTIYF
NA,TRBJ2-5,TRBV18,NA,TGTGCCAGCTCAGTCTACCAAGAGACCCAGTACTTC,CASSVYQETQYF
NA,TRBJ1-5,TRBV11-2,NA,TGTGCCAGCAGCCCCCTCGGGGTGGGAAGCAATCAGCCCCAGCATTTT,CASSPLGVGSNQPQHF
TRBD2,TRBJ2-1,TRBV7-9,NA,TGTGCCAGCAGCTTAGATCTAGCGGGAGGGGGGTTCTTC,CASSLDLAGGGFF